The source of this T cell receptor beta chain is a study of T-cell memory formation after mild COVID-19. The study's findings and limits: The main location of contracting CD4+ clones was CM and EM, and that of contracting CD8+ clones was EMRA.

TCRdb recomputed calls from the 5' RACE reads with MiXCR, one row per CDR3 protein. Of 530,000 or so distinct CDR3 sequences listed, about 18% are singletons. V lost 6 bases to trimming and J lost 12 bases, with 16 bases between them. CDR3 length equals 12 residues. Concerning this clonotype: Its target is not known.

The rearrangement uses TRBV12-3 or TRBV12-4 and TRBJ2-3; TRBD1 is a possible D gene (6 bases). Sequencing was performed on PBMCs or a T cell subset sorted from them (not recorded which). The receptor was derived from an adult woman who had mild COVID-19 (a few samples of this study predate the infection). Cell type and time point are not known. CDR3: CASRPQDRFQYF. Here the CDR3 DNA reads TGTGCCAGCAGGCCTCAGGACAGATTTCAGTATTTT.